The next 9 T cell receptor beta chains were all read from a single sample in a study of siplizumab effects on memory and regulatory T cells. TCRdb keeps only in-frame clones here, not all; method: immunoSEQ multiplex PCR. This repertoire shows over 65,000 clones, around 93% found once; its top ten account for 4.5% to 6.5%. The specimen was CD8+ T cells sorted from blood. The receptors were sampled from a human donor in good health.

The CDR3 DNA reads as TGTGCCTGGAGTCCGGGACAAGAGACCCAGTACTTC. Translated: CAWSPGQETQYF. The chain carries TRBV30 and TRBJ2-5, with a weak D call TRBD2 (5 bases). V was shortened by 2 bases and J by 2 bases, with 6 bases between the two germline ends. CDR1 is GTSNPN, CDR2 SVGIG, per germline (reference sequence). The CDR3 is 12 amino acids.

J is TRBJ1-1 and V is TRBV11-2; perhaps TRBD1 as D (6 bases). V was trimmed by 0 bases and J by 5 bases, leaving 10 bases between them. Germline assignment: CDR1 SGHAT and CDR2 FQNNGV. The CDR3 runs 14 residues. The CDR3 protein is CASSLDVGGTEAFF. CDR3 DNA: TGTGCCAGCAGCTTAGATGTAGGGGGGACTGAAGCTTTCTTT. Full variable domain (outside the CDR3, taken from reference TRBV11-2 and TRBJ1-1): EAGVAQSPRYKIIEKRQSVAFWCNPISGHATLYWYQQILGQGPKLLIQFQNNGVVDDSQLPKDRFSAERLKGVDSTLKIQPAKLEDSAVYLCASSLDVGGTEAFFGQGTRLTVV.

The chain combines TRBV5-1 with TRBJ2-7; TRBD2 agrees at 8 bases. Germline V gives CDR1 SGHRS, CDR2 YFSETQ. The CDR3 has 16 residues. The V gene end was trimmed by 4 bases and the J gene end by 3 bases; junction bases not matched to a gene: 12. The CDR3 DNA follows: TGCGCCAGCAGCACCGAACTCGGGGGGGCCCTCTACGAGCAGTACTTC. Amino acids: CASSTELGGALYEQYF. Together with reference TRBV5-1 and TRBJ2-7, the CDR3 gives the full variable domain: KAGVTQTPRYLIKTRGQQVTLSCSPISGHRSVSWYQQTPGQGLQFLFEYFSETQRNKGNFPGRFSGRQFSNSRSEMNVSTLELGDSALYLCASSTELGGALYEQYFGPGTRLTVT.

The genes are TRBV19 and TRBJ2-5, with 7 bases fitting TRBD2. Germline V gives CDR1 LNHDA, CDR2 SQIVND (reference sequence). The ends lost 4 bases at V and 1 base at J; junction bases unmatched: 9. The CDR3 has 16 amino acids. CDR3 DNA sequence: TGTGCCAGTAGTAGGGAGGGTTGGGGGGGCCAAGAGACCCAGTACTTC. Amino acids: CASSREGWGGQETQYF.

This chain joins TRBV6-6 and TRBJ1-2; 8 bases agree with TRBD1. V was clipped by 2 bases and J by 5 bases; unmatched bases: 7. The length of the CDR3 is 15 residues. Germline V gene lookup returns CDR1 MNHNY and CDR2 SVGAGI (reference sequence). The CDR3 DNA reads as TGTGCCAGCAGTTACCTTAAACAGGGGGAATATGGCTACACCTTC. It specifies CASSYLKQGEYGYTF.

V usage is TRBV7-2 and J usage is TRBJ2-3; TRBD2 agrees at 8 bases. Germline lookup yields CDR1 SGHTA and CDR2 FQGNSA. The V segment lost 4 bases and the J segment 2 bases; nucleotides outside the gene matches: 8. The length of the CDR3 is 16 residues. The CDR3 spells CASSSRLASYTDTQYF. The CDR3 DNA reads TGTGCCAGCAGCTCCCGACTAGCGAGCTACACAGATACGCAGTATTTT.

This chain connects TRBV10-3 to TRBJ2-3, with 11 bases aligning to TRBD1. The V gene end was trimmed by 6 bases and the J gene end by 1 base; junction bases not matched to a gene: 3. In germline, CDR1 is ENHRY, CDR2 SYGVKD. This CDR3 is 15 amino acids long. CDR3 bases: TGTGCCATCAGCCCGGGACAGGGGGGCACAGATACGCAGTATTTT. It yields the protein CAISPGQGGTDTQYF.

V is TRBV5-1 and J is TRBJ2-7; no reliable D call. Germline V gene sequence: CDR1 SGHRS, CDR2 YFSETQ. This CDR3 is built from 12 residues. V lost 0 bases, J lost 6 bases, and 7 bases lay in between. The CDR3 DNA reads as TGCGCCAGCAGCTTGGCAGGATTCGAGCAGTACTTC. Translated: CASSLAGFEQYF.

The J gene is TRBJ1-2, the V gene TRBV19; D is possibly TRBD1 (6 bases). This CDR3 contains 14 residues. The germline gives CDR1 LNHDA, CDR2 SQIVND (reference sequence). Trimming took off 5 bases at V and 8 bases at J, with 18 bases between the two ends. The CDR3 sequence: CASSEYTGSDGYTF. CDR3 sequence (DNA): TGTGCCAGTAGTGAATATACAGGGAGTGACGGCTACACCTTC.